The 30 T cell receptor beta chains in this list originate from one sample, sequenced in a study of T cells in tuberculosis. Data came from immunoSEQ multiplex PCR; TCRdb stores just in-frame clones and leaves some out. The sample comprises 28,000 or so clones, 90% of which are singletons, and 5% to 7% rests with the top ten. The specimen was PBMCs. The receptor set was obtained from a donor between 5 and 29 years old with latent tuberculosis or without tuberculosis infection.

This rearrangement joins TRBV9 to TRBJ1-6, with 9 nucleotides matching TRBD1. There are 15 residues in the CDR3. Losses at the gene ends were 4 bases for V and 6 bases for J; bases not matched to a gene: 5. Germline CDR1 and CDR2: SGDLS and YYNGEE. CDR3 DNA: TGTGCCAGCAGCCCCCGGGACAGGGTTAATTCACCCCTCCACTTT. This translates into CASSPRDRVNSPLHF. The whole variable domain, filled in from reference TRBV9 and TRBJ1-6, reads DSGVTQTPKHLITATGQRVTLRCSPRSGDLSVYWYQQSLDQGLQFLIQYYNGEERAKGNILERFSAQQFPDLHSELNLSSLELGDSALYFCASSPRDRVNSPLHFGNGTRLTVT.

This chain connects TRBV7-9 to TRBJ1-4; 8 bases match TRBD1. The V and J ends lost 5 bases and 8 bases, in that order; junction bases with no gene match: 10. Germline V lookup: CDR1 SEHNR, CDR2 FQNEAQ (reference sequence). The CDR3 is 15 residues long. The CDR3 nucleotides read TGTGCCAGCAGCGAAGGGGGGACAGGAAACGAAAAACTGTTTTTT. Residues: CASSEGGTGNEKLFF. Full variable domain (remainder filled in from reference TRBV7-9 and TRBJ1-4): DTGVSQNPRHKITKRGQNVTFRCDPISEHNRLYWYRQTLGQGPEFLTYFQNEAQLEKSRLLSDRFSAERPKGSFSTLEIQRTEQGDSAMYLCASSEGGTGNEKLFFGSGTQLSVL.

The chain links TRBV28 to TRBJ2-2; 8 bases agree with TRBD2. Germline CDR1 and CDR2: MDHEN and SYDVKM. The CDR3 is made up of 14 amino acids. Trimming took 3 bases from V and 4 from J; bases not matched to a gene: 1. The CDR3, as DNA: TGTGCCAGCAGTTTTACTAGCGGCACCGGGGAGCTGTTTTTT. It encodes CASSFTSGTGELFF.

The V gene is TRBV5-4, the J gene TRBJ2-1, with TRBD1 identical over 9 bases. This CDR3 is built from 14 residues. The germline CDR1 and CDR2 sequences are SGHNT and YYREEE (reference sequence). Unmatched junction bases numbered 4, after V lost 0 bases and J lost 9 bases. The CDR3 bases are TGTGCCAGCAGCTTGGTACAGGGGGCAGGTGAGCAGTTCTTC. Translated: CASSLVQGAGEQFF.

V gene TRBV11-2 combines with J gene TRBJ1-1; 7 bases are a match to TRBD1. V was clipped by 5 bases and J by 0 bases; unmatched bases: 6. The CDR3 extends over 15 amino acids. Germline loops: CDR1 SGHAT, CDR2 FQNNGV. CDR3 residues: CASSPIRGLNTEAFF. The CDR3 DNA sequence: TGTGCCAGCAGCCCCATCAGGGGGTTGAACACTGAAGCTTTCTTT.

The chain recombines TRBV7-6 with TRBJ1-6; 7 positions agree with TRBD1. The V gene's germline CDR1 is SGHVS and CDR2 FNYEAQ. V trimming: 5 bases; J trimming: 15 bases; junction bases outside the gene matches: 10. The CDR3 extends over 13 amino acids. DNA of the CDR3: TGTGCCAGCAGCCCTGACAGGGCAGGAGGCCTCCACTTT. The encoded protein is CASSPDRAGGLHF. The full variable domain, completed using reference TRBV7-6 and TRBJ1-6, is GAGVSQSPRYKVTKRGQDVALRCDPISGHVSLYWYRQALGQGPEFLTYFNYEAQQDKSGLPNDRFSAERPEGSISTLTIQRTEQRDSAMYRCASSPDRAGGLHFGNGTRLTVT.

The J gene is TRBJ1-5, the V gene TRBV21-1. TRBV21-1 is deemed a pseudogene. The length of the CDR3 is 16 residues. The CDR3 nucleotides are TGTGCCAGCAGCAAAGTCCCAGCGAGCCCAAATCAGCCCCAGCATTTT. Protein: CASSKVPASPNQPQHF.

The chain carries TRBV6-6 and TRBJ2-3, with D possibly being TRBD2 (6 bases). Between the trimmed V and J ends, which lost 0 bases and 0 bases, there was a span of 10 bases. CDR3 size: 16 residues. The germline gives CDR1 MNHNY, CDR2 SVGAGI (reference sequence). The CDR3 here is CASSYSAGQSTDTQYF. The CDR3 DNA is TGTGCCAGCAGTTACTCGGCGGGGCAGAGCACAGATACGCAGTATTTT.

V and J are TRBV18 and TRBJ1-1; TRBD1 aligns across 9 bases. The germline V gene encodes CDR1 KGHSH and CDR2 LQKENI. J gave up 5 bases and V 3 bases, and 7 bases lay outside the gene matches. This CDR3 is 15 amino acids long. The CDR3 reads CASSPRQGVETEAFF. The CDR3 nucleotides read TGTGCCAGCTCACCGAGACAGGGGGTCGAGACTGAAGCTTTCTTT.

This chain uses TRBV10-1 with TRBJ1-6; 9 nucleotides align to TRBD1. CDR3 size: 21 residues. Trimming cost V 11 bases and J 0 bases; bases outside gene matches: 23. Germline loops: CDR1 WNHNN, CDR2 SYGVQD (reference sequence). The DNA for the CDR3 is TGCGCCTGCATGCCCCCTAACAGGGGGCGGTCTTCGGGCTCCTATAATTCACCCCTCCACTTT. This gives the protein CACMPPNRGRSSGSYNSPLHF.

In nucleotides, the CDR3 is TGTGCCAGTACCCTCGCGTGGGGGGATAATGAGCAGTTCTTC. It encodes CASTLAWGDNEQFF. The chain couples TRBV19 to TRBJ2-1, with D possibly being TRBD2 (6 bases). This CDR3 is 14 amino acids long. Germline CDR1 and CDR2: LNHDA and SQIVND (reference sequence). V was cut by 7 bases and J by 7 bases, with 17 bases left in between.

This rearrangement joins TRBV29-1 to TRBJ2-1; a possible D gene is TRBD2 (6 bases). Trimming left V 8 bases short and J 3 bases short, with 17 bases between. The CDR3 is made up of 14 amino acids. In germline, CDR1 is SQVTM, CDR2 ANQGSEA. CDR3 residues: CSSRDREDYNEQFF. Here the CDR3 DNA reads TGCAGCTCAAGGGATAGGGAGGACTACAATGAGCAGTTCTTC.

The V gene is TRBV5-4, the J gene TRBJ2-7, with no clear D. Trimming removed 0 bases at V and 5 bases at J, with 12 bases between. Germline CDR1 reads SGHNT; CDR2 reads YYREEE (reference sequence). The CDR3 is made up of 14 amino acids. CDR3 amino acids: CASSLDSGIHEQYF. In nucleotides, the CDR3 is TGTGCCAGCAGCTTGGATTCGGGTATCCACGAGCAGTACTTC. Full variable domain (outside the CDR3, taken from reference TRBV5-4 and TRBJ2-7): ETGVTQSPTHLIKTRGQQVTLRCSSQSGHNTVSWYQQALGQGPQFIFQYYREEENGRGNFPPRFSGLQFPNYSSELNVNALELDDSALYLCASSLDSGIHEQYFGPGTRLTVT.

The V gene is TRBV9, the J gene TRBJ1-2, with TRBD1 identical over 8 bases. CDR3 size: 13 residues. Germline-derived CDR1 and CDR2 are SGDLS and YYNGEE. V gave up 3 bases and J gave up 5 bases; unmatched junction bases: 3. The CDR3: CASSEWTGYGYTF. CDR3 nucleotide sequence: TGTGCCAGCAGCGAATGGACAGGGTATGGCTACACCTTC.

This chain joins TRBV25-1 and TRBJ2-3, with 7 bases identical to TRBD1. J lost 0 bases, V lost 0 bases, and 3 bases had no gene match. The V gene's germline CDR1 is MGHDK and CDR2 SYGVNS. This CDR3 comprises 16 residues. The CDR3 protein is CASSEYPTGSTDTQYF. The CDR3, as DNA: TGTGCCAGCAGTGAATATCCGACAGGGAGCACAGATACGCAGTATTTT.

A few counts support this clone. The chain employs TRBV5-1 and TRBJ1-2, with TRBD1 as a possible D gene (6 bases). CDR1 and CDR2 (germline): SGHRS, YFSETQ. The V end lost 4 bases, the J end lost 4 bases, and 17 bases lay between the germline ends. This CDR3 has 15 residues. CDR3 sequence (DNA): TGCGCCAGCAGCATCACAGGGTGGGAGGGCTATGGCTACACCTTC. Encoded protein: CASSITGWEGYGYTF.

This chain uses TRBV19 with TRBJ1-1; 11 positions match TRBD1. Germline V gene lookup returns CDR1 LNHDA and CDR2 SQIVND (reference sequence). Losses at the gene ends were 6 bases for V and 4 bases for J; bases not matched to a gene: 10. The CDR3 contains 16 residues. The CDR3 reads CASRSGQGAPRTEAFF. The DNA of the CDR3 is TGTGCCAGTAGATCCGGACAGGGGGCGCCCCGCACTGAAGCTTTCTTT.

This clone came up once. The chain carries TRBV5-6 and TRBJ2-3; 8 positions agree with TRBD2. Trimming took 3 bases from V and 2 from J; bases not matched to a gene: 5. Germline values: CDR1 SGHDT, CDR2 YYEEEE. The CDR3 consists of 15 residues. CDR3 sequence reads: CASSWAGGPTDTQYF. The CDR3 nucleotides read TGTGCCAGCAGCTGGGCGGGGGGACCCACAGATACGCAGTATTTT.

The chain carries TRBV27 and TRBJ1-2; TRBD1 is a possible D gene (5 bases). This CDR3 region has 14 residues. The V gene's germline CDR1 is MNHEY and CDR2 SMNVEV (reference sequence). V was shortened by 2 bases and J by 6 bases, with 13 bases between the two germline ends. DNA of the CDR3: TGTGCCAGCAGTTTAAATGGGGCGGTGAATGGCTACACCTTC. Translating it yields CASSLNGAVNGYTF.

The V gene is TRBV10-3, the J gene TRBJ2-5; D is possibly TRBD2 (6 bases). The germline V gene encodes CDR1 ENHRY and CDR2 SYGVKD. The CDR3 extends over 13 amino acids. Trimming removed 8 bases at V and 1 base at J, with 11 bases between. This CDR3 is CAIRLEGQETQYF. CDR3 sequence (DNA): TGTGCCATCCGTCTGGAGGGCCAAGAGACCCAGTACTTC.

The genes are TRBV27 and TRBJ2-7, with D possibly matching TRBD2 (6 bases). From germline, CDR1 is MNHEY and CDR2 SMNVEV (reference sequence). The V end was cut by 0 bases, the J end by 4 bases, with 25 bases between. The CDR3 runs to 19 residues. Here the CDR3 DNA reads TGTGCCAGCAGTTTATCCAAGGTCAGTCCAGGGAGGTTCAGATACGAGCAGTACTTC. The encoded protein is CASSLSKVSPGRFRYEQYF.

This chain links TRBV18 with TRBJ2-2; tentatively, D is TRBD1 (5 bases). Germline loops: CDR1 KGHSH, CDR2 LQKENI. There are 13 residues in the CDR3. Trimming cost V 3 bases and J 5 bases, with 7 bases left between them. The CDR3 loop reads CASSPKGTGELFF. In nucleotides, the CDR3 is TGTGCCAGCTCACCCAAGGGGACCGGGGAGCTGTTTTTT. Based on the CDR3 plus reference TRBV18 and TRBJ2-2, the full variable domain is NAGVMQNPRHLVRRRGQEARLRCSPMKGHSHVYWYRQLPEEGLKFMVYLQKENIIDESGMPKERFSAEFPKEGPSILRIQQVVRGDSAAYFCASSPKGTGELFFGEGSRLTVL.

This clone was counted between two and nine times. The CDR3 here is CASSEGRLYEQYF. As DNA, the CDR3 is TGTGCCAGCAGTGAAGGGCGGCTCTACGAGCAGTACTTC. This sequence joins TRBV6-1 and TRBJ2-7; no clear D gene. Germline lookup yields CDR1 MNHNS and CDR2 SASEGT. The CDR3 covers 13 residues. V was shortened by 1 base and J by 3 bases, with 7 bases between the two germline ends.

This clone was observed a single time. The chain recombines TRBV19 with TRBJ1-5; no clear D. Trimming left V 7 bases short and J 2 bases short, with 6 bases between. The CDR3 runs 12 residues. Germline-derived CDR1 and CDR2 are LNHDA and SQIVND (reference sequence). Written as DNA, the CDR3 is TGTGCCAGTACCTTAGGCAATCAGCCCCAGCATTTT. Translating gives CASTLGNQPQHF.

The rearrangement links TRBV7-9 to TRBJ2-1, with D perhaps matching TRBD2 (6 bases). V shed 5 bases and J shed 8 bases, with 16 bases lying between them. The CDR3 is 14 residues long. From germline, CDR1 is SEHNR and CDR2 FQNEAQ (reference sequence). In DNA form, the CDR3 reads TGTGCCAGCAGCCTTGGTGGAGGGAAGCATGAGCAGTTCTTC. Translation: CASSLGGGKHEQFF.

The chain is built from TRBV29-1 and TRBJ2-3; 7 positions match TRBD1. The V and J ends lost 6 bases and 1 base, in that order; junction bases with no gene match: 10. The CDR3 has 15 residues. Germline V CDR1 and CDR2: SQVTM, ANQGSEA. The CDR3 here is CSVPNRDSGTDTQYF. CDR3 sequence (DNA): TGCAGCGTCCCCAACCGGGACAGCGGCACAGATACGCAGTATTTT.

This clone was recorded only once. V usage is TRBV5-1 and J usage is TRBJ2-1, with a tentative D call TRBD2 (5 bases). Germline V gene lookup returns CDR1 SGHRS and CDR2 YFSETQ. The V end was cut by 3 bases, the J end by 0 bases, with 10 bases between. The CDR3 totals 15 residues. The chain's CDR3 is CASSSSGDSYNEQFF. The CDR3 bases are TGCGCCAGCAGCTCAAGCGGTGACTCCTACAATGAGCAGTTCTTC.

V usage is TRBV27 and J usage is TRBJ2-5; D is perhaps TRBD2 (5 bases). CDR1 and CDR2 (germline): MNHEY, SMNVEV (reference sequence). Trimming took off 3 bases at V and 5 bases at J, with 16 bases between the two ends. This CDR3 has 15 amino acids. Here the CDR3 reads CASSFLTSFGETQYF. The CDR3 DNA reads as TGTGCCAGCAGTTTCCTCACTAGTTTCGGGGAGACCCAGTACTTC.

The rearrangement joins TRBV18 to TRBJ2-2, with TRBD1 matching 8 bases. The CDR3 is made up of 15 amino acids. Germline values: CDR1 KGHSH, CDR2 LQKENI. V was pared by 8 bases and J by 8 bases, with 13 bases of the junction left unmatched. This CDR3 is CASPYPGQEAGELFF. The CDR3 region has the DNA TGTGCCAGCCCCTATCCGGGACAGGAGGCGGGGGAGCTGTTTTTT.

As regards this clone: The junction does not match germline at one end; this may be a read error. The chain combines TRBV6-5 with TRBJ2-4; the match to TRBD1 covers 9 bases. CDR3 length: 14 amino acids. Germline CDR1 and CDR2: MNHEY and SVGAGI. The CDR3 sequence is CASRLYYRGRAALF. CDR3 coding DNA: TGTGCCAGCCGACTCTACTACAGGGGGCGAGCCGCTCTTTTC.